A selection of T cell receptor beta chains follows, all from one sample in a study of graft-versus-host responses after intestinal transplantation. Assay: immunoSEQ multiplex PCR; the TCRdb copy retains only in-frame clones and omits some. The repertoire holds about 98,000 clones, about 83% seen once, with about 1.5% in the top ten. Sequencing was performed on PBMCs, taken 255 days after intestinal transplant. These receptors originate from a human patient who received an intestinal transplant, so some T cells may come from the graft donor. Both conserved end residues are part of each CDR3. Each record gives: V gene, J gene, CDR3 protein.

v_call: TRBV5-4
j_call: TRBJ1-2
cdr3_aa: CASSLQGVLYGYTF

v_call: TRBV5-1
j_call: TRBJ2-5
cdr3_aa: CASSFSRGEETQYF

v_call: TRBV19
j_call: TRBJ1-2
cdr3_aa: CASSISYRGYGYTF

v_call: TRBV10-3
j_call: TRBJ1-1
cdr3_aa: CAISEPRVFGTEAFF

v_call: TRBV6-1
j_call: TRBJ1-2
cdr3_aa: CASSELDRTGGYTF

v_call: TRBV2
j_call: TRBJ1-1
cdr3_aa: CASSTGDTEAFF

v_call: TRBV7-7
j_call: TRBJ2-1
cdr3_aa: CASSLGTGDNEQFF

v_call: TRBV18
j_call: TRBJ1-6
cdr3_aa: CASSPEAKGSPLHF

v_call: TRBV5-1
j_call: TRBJ2-2
cdr3_aa: CASSEGAGELFF

v_call: TRBV5-5
j_call: TRBJ1-1
cdr3_aa: CAFRQNLMNTEAFF

v_call: TRBV6-5
j_call: TRBJ1-1
cdr3_aa: CASRDSARAFF

v_call: TRBV4-2
j_call: TRBJ2-7
cdr3_aa: CASSQGIESPYEQYF

v_call: TRBV29-1
j_call: TRBJ2-5
cdr3_aa: CSVAMATDRVGTQYF

v_call: TRBV6-4
j_call: TRBJ2-2
cdr3_aa: CASSEGTGTGELFF

v_call: TRBV27
j_call: TRBJ2-7
cdr3_aa: CASSLLGQTGEQYF

v_call: TRBV4-1
j_call: TRBJ2-1
cdr3_aa: CASSPRGGGGASNEQFF

v_call: TRBV2
j_call: TRBJ1-3
cdr3_aa: CASSEGNTIYF

v_call: TRBV11-1
j_call: TRBJ1-1
cdr3_aa: CASSLVGGNTEAFF

v_call: TRBV28
j_call: TRBJ2-2
cdr3_aa: CASSLLYNTGELFF

v_call: TRBV7-9
j_call: TRBJ1-1
cdr3_aa: CASSLNTGTEAFF

v_call: TRBV29-1
j_call: TRBJ2-4
cdr3_aa: CSVEDAGQRPSKNIQYF

v_call: TRBV5-5
j_call: TRBJ2-5
cdr3_aa: CASSTGAETQYF

v_call: TRBV28
j_call: TRBJ2-3
cdr3_aa: CASSSPGERTDTQYF

v_call: TRBV7-2
j_call: TRBJ2-1
cdr3_aa: CASSFPQGLALREQFF

v_call: TRBV5-1
j_call: TRBJ1-1
cdr3_aa: CASSLNWGGGNTEAFF

v_call: TRBV6-4
j_call: TRBJ2-2
cdr3_aa: CASSDSISGGANTGELFF

v_call: TRBV5-4
j_call: TRBJ2-4
cdr3_aa: CASSSGLAGGLGNIQYF

v_call: TRBV5-1
j_call: TRBJ2-1
cdr3_aa: CASSSRLAGGGGEQFF

v_call: TRBV7-9
j_call: TRBJ1-6
cdr3_aa: CASSLEEFGDNSPLHF

v_call: TRBV6-1
j_call: TRBJ2-1
cdr3_aa: CASSEAGGSYNEQFF

v_call: TRBV6-1
j_call: TRBJ2-5
cdr3_aa: CASSEGPAGETQYF

v_call: TRBV6-4
j_call: TRBJ2-7
cdr3_aa: CASSEEASGGYEQYF

v_call: TRBV7-2
j_call: TRBJ2-5
cdr3_aa: CASSARQETQYF

v_call: TRBV9
j_call: TRBJ2-5
cdr3_aa: CASSEGLAGEWTQYF

v_call: TRBV6-1
j_call: TRBJ1-2
cdr3_aa: CASRFDRSSNYGYTF

v_call: TRBV11-3
j_call: TRBJ2-1
cdr3_aa: CASSRGTSGGFFYNEQFF

v_call: TRBV6-1
j_call: TRBJ1-6
cdr3_aa: CASSEEEGGYSPLHF

v_call: TRBV27
j_call: TRBJ1-6
cdr3_aa: CASTAYPGAAFSFNSPLHF

v_call: TRBV29-1
j_call: TRBJ2-3
cdr3_aa: CSAHEAAGGQYF

v_call: TRBV27
j_call: TRBJ2-3
cdr3_aa: CASSGDSPDTQYF